This T cell receptor beta chain stems from a study of blood T cell repertoires in COVID-19 (dated by TCRdb to 2020 to 2022). Context from the whole study: Samples covering the acute and convalescent phases of COVID-19 were provided by collaborators in the United States, Italy and Spain. The prospective study material was composed of cDNA or gDNA derived from T cells, B-cell-depleted T cells, or PBMCs. Where available, HLA class I and class II types were taken from metadata supplied by the sample provider and were not determined by assay-based typing. The samples were drawn from the first 160 participants of the ongoing ImmuneRACE study and from some 1,300 subjects provided by 6 global collaborators. Nearly every sample came with metadata listing a de-identified subject ID, COVID-19 status, age in years and sex. Deeply sampled blood TCRbeta repertoires from subjects exposed to, actively infected with, or recovered from COVID-19 were included in the dataset. The repertoires were released in a freely available public database intended as a resource for research on the immune response to SARS-CoV-2.

Paper-wide results and their limitations: The amount of clinical and demographic metadata varied by source and participant and was provided uncurated.

TCRbeta CDR3 regions were amplified from genomic DNA by means of the immunoSEQ Assay, a bias-controlled multiplex PCR. In the authors' own workflow: Nucleated cell counts per sample were estimated from amplification of reference gene primers within the assay. Sequence reads were collapsed and filtered to measure the absolute abundance of every unique TCRbeta CDR3 rearrangement. Productive Simpson clonality was computed per sample as the square root of Simpson's diversity index over productive rearrangements. Not all clones reach the TCRdb copy of this immuneACCESS table, which keeps in-frame sequences only. Checked studies attribute under half of the gap to unresolved V genes and leave the rest unexplained. The DNA was the basis for D and trimming; V, J and clone size are from that table. For this sample the table gives some 120,000 clones, of which more than 75% were detected only once. The top ten clonotypes cover about 7.3% of the sample.

The CDR3 runs 17 amino acids, cysteine and phenylalanine included. CDR3 DNA only is kept here, 51 bases in frame from base 1. V has 3 bases trimmed and J has 2 bases trimmed; junction bases matching no gene number 8. As encoded in the germline V gene (reference sequence), CDR1 is GTSNPN while CDR2 is SVGIG. This clone was observed a single time. Which antigen it targets is not known. No clone much larger than this one lies a single base away; base qualities are absent. Collaborating institutions collected whole blood in K2EDTA tubes following their own protocols. Collaborator samples were shipped for TCRbeta analysis as frozen whole blood, isolated PBMCs, or DNA extracted from either sample type.

The rearranged chain carries TRBV30 and TRBJ1-6; 9 bases in the junction line up with TRBD1. The TCR was taken from a man aged 50-60 years with acute or convalescent COVID-19. Specimen: peripheral blood. The encoded CDR3 is CAWSDNRGPAYNSPLHF. The DNA is as follows: TGTGCCTGGAGCGATAACAGGGGGCCGGCCTATAATTCACCCCTCCACTTT.